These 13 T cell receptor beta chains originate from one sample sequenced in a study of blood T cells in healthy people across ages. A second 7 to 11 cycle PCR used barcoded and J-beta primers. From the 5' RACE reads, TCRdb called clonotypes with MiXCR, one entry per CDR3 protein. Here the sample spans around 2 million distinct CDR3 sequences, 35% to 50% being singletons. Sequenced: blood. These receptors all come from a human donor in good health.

CDR3 bases: TGTGCCAGCAGCGTTACAGGGGGCCCCGCCTATGGCTACACCTTC. Translated: CASSVTGGPAYGYTF. The gene calls are TRBV7-9 and TRBJ1-2; TRBD1 matches at 9 bases. This CDR3 is built from 15 residues. The ends lost 5 bases at V and 4 bases at J; junction bases unmatched: 8. CDR1 and CDR2 (germline): SEHNR, FQNEAQ (reference sequence).

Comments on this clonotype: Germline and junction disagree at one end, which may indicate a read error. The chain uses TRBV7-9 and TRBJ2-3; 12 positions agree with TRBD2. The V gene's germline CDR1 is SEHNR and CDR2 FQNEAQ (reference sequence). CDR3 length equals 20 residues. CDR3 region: CVSSSSLILAGGYSQNTQYF. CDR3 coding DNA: TGTGTCAGCAGCTCCTCGCTTATACTAGCGGGGGGTTATTCACAAAATACGCAGTATTTT.

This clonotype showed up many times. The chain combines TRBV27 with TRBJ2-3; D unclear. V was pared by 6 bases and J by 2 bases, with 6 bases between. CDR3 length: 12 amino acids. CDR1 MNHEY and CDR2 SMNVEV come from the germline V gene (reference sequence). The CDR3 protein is CASSSYTDTQYF. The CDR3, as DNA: TGTGCCAGCAGCTCCTACACAGATACGCAGTATTTT.

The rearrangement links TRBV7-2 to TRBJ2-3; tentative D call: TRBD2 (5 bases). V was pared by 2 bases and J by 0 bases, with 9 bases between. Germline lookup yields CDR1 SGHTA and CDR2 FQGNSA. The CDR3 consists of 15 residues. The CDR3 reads CASSLRRTSTDTQYF. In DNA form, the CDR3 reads TGTGCCAGCAGCTTAAGGCGGACTAGCACAGATACGCAGTATTTT.

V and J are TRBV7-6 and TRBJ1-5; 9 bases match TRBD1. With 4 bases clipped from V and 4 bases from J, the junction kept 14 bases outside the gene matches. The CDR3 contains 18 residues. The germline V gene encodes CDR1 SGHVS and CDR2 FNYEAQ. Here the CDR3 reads CASSSTAGTGLGNQPQHF. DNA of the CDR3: TGTGCCAGCAGCTCCACCGCCGGGACAGGGTTAGGGAATCAGCCCCAGCATTTT.

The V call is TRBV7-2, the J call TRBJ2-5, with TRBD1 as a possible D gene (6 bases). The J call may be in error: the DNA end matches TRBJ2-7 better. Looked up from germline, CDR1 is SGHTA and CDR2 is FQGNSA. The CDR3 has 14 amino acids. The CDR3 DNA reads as TGTGCCAGCAGCTACTCGGGTACAGGGTTCGAGCAGTACTTC. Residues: CASSYSGTGFEQYF.

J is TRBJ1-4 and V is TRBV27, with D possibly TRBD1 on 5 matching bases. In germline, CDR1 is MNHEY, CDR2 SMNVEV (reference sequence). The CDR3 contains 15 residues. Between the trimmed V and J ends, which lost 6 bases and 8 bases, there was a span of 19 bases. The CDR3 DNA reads TGTGCCAGCAGGCCCGACCCTTTCCCAGGGGAAAAACTGTTTTTT. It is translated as CASRPDPFPGEKLFF.

In DNA, the CDR3 is TGTGCCAGCAGTGCTACAGGGGGCCTCAATCAGCCCCAGCATTTT. This encodes CASSATGGLNQPQHF. This chain uses TRBV6-5 with TRBJ1-5, with TRBD1 identical over 9 bases. There are 15 residues in the CDR3. J lost 3 bases, V lost 5 bases, and 5 bases had no gene match. Germline CDR1 MNHEY, CDR2 SVGAGI.

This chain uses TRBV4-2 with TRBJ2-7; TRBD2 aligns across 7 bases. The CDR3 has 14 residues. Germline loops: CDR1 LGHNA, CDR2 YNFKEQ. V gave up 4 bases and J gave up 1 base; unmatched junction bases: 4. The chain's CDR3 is CASSRSGESYEQYF. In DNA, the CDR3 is TGTGCCAGCAGCCGAAGCGGGGAATCCTACGAGCAGTACTTC.

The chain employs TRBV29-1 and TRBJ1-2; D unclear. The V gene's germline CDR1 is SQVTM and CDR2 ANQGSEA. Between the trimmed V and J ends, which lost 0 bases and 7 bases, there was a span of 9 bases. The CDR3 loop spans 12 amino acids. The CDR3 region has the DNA TGCAGCGTTGAAGATGATGAGCCTGGCTACACCTTC. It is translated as CSVEDDEPGYTF.

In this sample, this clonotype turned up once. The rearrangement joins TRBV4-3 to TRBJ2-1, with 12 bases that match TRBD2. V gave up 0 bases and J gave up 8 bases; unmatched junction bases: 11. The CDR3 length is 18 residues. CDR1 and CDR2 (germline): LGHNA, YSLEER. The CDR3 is CASSQDGITSGGIDEQFF. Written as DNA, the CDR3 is TGCGCCAGCAGCCAAGATGGTATAACTAGCGGGGGGATCGATGAGCAGTTCTTC.

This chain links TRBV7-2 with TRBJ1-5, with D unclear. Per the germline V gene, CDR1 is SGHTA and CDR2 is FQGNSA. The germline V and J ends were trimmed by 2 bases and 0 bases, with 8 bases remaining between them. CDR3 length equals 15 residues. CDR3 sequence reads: CASSLHGNSNQPQHF. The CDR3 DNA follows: TGTGCCAGCAGCTTACACGGGAATAGCAATCAGCCCCAGCATTTT.

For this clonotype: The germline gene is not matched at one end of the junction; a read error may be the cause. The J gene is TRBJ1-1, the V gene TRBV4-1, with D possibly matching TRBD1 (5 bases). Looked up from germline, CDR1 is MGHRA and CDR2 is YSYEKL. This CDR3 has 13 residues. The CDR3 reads CASSQTANTEAFF. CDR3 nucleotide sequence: TGTGCTAGCAGCCAGACAGCGAACACTGAAGCTTTCTTT.